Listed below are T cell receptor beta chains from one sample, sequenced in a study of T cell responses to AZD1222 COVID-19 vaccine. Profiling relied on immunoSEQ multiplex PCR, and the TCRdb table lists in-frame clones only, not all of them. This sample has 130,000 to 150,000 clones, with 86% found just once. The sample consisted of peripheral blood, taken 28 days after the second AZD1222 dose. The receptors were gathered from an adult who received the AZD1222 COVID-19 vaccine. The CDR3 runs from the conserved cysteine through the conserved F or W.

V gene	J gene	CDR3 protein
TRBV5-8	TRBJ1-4	CASSGVRGSVEKLFF
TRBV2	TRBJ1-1	CASSDDMNTEAFF
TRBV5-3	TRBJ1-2	CARLPEGKPNYGYTF
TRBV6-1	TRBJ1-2	CASIPQGHPYGYTF
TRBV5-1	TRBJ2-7	CASTKRGGYF
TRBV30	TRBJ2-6	CAWSRDSGANVLTF
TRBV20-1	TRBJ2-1	CSVGRYNEQFF
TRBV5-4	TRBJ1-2	CASSLGEGTYGYTF
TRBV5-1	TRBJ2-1	CASSLSYLGEQFF
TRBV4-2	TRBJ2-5	CASSPDVGAGETQYF
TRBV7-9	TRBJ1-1	CASSFRTREAFF
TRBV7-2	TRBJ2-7	CASSLGGTNYEQYF
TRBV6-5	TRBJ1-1	CASSQNRGAGFF
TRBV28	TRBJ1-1	CASKEQGDFRAFF
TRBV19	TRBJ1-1	CATMPRGRGDTEAFF
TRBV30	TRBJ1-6	CAWSTGYRSPLHF
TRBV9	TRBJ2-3	CASSVWRGGADTQYF
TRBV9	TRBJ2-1	CASSVGGTGYHEQFF
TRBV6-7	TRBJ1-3	CASSYPTGGPGNTIYF
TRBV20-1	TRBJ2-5	CSASYSPETQYF
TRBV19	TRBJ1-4	CASRGGTNEKLFF
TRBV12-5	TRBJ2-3	CASGFWGISTDTQYF
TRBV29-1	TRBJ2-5	CSVVGGPQETQYF
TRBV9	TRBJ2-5	CASSAGSSGALGTQYF
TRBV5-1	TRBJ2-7	CASSLEVFFEQYF
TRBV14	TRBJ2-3	CASSYGPSSTDTQYF
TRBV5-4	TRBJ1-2	CASSRGQGAMEGYTF
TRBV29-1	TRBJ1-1	CSVLGGMNTEAFF
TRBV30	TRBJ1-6	CAWRGGRSPLHF
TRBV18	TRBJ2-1	CASSLTLGRAIHNEQFF
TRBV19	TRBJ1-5	CASIGGLSYSNQPQHF
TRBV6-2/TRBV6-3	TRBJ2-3	CASSSRFSGTMDTQYF
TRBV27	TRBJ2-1	CASSLGLAGANSYNEQFF
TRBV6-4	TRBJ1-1	CASSDQGGTEAFF
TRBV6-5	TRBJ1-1	CASSYSNQNTEAFF
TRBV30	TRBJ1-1	CAWSEYRDTEAFF
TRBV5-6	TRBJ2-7	CASSKGRSSYEQYF